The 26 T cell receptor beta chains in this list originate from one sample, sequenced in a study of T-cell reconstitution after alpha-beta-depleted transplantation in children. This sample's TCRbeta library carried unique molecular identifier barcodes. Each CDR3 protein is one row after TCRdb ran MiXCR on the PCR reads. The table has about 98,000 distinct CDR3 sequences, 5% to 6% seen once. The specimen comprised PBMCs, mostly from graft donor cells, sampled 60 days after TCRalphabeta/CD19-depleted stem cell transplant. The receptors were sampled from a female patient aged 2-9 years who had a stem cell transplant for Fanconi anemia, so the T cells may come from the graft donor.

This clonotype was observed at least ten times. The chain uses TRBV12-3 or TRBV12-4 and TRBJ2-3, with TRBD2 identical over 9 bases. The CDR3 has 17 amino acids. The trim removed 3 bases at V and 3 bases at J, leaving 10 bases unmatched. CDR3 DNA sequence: TGTGCCAGCAGTTTTAATAGCGGGGGACATTATACAGATACGCAGTATTTT. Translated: CASSFNSGGHYTDTQYF.

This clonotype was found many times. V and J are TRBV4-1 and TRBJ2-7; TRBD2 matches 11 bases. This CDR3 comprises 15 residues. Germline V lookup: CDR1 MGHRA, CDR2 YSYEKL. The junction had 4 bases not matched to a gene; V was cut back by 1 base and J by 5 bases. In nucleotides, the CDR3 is TGCGCCAGCAGCCAAGCTGGGACTAGCGGCGACGAGCAGTACTTC. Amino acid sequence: CASSQAGTSGDEQYF.

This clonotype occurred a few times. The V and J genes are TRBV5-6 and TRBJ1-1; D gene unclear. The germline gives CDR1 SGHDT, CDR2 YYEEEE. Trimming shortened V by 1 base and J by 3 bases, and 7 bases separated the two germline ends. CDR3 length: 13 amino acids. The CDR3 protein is CASSLRVYTEAFF. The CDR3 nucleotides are TGTGCCAGCAGCTTGAGAGTGTACACTGAAGCTTTCTTT.

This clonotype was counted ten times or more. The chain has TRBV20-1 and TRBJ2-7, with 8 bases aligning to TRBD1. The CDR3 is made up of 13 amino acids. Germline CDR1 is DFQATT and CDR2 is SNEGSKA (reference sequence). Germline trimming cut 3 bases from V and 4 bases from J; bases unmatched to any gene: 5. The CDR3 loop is CSASGQGPYEQYF. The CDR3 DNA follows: TGCAGTGCTAGTGGACAGGGTCCTTACGAGCAGTACTTC.

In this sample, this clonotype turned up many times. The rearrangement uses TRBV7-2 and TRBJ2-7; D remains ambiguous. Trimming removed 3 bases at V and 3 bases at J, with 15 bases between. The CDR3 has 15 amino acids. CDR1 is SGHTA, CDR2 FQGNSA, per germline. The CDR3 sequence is CASSFPPGPYYEQYF. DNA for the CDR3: TGTGCCAGCAGCTTCCCGCCGGGCCCTTACTACGAGCAGTACTTC.

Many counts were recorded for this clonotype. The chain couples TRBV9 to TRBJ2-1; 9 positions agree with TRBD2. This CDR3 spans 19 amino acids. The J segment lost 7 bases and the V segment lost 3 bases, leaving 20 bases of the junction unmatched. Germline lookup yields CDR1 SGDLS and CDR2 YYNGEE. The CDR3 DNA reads TGTGCCAGCAGCGCAAGCTTAGGCGGGGGGGCCGTCTTCAAGAATGAGCAGTTCTTC. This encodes CASSASLGGGAVFKNEQFF.

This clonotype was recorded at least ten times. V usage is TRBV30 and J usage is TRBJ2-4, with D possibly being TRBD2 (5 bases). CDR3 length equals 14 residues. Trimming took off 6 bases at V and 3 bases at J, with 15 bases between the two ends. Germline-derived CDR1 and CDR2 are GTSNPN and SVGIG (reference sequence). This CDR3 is CACIARVGKNIQYF. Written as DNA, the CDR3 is TGTGCCTGTATCGCGAGGGTAGGCAAAAACATTCAGTACTTC.

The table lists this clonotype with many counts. DNA for the CDR3: TGTGCCAGCAGCTCCCAACGCAGACTAGCGGGGGGACAAGAGACCCAGTACTTC. This sequence encodes CASSSQRRLAGGQETQYF. The rearrangement uses TRBV11-2 and TRBJ2-5, with 13 positions matching TRBD2. Trimming removed 4 bases from V and 2 bases from J; junction bases left unmatched: 10. The CDR3 spans 18 residues. Germline V CDR1 and CDR2: SGHAT, FQNNGV.

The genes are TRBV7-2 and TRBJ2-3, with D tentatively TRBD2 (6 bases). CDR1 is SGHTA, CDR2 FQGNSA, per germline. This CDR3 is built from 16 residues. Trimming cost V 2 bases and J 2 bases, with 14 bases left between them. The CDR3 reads CASSLRASAFTDTQYF. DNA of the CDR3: TGTGCCAGCAGCTTACGGGCTAGCGCATTCACAGATACGCAGTATTTT.

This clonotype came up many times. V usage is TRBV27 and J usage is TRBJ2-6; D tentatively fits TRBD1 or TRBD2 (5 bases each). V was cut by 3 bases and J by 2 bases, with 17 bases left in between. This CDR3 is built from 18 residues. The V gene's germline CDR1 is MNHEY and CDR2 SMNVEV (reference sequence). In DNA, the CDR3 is TGTGCCAGCAGTTTGAGTATCTGGGGGTCAACTGGGGCCAACGTCCTGACTTTC. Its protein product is CASSLSIWGSTGANVLTF.

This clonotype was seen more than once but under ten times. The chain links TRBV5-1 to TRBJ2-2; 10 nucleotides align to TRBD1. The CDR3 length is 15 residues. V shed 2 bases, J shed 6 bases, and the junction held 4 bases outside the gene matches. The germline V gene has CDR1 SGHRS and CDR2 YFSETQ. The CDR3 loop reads CASSFRDRGSGELFF. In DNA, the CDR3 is TGCGCCAGCAGCTTCCGGGACAGGGGTTCCGGGGAGCTGTTTTTT.

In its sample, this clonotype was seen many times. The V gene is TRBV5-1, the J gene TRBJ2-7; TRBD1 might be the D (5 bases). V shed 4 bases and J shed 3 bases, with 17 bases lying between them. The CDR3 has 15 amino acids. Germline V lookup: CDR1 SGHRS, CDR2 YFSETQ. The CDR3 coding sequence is TGCGCCAGCAGCCCCCGGTGGGGAAGGGGCTACGAGCAGTACTTC. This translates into CASSPRWGRGYEQYF.

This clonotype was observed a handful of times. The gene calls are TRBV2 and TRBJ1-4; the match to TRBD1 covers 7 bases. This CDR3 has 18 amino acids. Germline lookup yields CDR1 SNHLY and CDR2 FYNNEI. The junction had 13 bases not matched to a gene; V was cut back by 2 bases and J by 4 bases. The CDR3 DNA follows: TGTGCCAGCAGTGAATTCCGGGACAGCTTTTTTTTTAATGAAAAACTGTTTTTT. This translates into CASSEFRDSFFFNEKLFF.

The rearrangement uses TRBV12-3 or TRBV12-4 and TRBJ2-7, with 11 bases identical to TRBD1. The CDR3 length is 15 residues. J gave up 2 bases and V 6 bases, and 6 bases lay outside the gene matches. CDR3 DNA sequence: TGTGCCAGCAGCTACGGACAGGGGGCCACCTACGAGCAGTACTTC. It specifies CASSYGQGATYEQYF.

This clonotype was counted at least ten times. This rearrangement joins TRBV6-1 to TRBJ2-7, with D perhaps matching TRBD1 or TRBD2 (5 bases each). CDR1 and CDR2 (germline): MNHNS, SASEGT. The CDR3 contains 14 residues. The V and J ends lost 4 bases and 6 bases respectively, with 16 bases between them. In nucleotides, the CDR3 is TGTGCCAGCAGTGCGTCCCGGGACCTCGGCGAGCAGTACTTC. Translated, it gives CASSASRDLGEQYF.

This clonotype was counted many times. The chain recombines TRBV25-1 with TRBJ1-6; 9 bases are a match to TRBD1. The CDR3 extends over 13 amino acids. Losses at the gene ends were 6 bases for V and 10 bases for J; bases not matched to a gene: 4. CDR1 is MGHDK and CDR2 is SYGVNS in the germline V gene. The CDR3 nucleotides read TGTGCCAGCAGGGGGGACAGGGTATCACCCCTCCACTTT. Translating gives CASRGDRVSPLHF.

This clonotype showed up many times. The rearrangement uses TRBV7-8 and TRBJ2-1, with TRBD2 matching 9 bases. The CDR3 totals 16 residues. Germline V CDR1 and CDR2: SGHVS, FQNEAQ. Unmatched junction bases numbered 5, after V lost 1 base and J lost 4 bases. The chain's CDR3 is CASSLGIAGGYNEQFF. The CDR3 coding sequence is TGTGCCAGCAGCTTAGGTATCGCGGGAGGGTACAATGAGCAGTTCTTC.

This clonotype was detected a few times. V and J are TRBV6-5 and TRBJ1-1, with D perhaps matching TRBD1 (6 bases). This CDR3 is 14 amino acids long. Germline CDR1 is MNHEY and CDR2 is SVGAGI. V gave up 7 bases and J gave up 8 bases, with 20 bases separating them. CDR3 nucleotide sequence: TGTGCCAGCACTCCCCCGTACAGGGAAGGGGAAGCTTTCTTT. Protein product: CASTPPYREGEAFF.

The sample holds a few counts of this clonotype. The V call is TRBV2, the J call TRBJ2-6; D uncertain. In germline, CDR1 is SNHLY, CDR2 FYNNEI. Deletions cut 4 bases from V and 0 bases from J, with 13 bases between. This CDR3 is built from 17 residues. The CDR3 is CASSATILRSGANVLTF. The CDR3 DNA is TGTGCCAGCAGTGCTACAATTCTCCGCTCTGGGGCCAACGTCCTGACTTTC.

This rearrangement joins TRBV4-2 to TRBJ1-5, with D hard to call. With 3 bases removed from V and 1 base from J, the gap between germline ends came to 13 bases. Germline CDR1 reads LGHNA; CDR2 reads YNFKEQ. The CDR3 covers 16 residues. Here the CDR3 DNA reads TGTGCCAGCAGCCATGCCGTAAGTGACAGCAATCAGCCCCAGCATTTT. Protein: CASSHAVSDSNQPQHF.

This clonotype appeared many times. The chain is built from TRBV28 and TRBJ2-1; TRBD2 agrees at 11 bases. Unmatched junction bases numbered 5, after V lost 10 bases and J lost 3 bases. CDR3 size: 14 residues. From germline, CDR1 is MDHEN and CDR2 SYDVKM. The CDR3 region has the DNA TGTGCCACTAGACTAGCGGGACGCTACAATGAGCAGTTCTTC. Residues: CATRLAGRYNEQFF.

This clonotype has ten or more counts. The CDR3 reads CASSSLGFRGTGGRHEQFF. Written as DNA, the CDR3 is TGCGCCAGCAGCTCGCTCGGGTTCCGAGGGACAGGGGGACGTCATGAGCAGTTCTTC. The rearrangement uses TRBV5-1 and TRBJ2-1, with 11 bases identical to TRBD1. The CDR3 runs 19 residues. Germline CDR1 is SGHRS and CDR2 is YFSETQ. Trimming cost V 3 bases and J 8 bases; bases outside gene matches: 19.

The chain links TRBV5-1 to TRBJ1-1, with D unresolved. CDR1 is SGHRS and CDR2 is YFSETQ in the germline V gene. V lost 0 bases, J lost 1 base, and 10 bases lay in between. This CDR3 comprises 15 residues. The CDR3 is CASSLGAPRNTEAFF. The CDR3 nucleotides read TGCGCCAGCAGCTTGGGGGCGCCTAGGAACACTGAAGCTTTCTTT.

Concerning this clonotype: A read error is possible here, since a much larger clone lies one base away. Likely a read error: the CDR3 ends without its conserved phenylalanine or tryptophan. The CDR3 coding sequence is TGCAGTGGGTCGGACAGGGGGCTTAATTCACCCCTCCACTAT. This sequence encodes CSGSDRGLNSPLHY. J is TRBJ1-6 and V is TRBV20-1; TRBD1 matches 11 bases. This CDR3 region has 14 residues. Germline values: CDR1 DFQATT, CDR2 SNEGSKA (reference sequence). Germline trimming cut 7 bases from V and 6 bases from J; bases unmatched to any gene: 5.

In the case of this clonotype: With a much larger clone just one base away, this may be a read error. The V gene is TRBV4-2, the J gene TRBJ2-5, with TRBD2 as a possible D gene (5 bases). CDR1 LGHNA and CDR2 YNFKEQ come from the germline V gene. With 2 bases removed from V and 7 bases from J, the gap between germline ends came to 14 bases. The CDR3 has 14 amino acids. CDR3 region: CASSQSGGEGTQYF. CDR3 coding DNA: TGTGCCAGCAGCCAATCCGGCGGTGAGGGGACCCAGTACTTC.

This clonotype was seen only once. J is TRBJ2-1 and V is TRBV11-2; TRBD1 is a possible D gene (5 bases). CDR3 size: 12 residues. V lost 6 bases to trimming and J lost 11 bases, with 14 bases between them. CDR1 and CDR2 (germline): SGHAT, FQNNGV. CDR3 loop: CASSLPQDQQFF. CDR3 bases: TGTGCCAGCAGTCTTCCACAGGACCAGCAGTTCTTC.